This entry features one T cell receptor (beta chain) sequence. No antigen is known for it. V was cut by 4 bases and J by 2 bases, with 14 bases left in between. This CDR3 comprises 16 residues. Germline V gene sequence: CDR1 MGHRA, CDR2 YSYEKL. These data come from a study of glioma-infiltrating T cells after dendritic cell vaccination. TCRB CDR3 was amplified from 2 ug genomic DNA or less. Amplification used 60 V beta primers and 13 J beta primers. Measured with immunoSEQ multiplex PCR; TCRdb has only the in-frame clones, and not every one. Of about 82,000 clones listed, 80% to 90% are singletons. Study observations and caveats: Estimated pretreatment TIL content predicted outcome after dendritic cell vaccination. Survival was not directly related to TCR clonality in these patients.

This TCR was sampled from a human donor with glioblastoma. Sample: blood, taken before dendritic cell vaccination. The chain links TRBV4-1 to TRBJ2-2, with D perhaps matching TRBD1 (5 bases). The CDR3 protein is CASSRDVGRNTGELFF. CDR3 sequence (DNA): TGCGCCAGCAGCCGAGATGTGGGGCGCAACACCGGGGAGCTGTTTTTT.